These 5 T cell receptor beta chains were sequenced from one sample in a study of patients and donors after allogeneic stem cell transplantation. TCRdb re-derived calls from the RT-PCR reads in MiXCR, one entry per CDR3 protein. The repertoire includes about 15,000 distinct CDR3 sequences, 27% of them detected once, and 36% sits in the top ten. The sequencing input was blood, either unsorted or a sorted T cell fraction (not recorded which). The receptors were gathered from a human donor who was either an allogeneic HSCT recipient or a stem cell or donor lymphocyte infusion donor (not recorded which). It is not recorded whose cells these are; they may come from a transplant donor.

In this sample, this clonotype turned up many times. This chain joins TRBV7-2 and TRBJ1-5; 7 positions match TRBD1. CDR3 length equals 13 residues. J gave up 4 bases and V 5 bases, and 2 bases lay outside the gene matches. Germline V gene sequence: CDR1 SGHTA, CDR2 FQGNSA. The CDR3 DNA sequence: TGTGCCAGCAGCGGGGACAGAAATCAGCCCCAGCATTTT. Amino acid sequence: CASSGDRNQPQHF.

V is TRBV7-7 and J is TRBJ2-1; D is undetermined. V gave up 5 bases and J gave up 4 bases, with 18 bases separating them. Germline V gene lookup returns CDR1 SSHAT and CDR2 FNYEAQ (reference sequence). The length of the CDR3 is 16 residues. DNA of the CDR3: TGTGCCAGCAGCCCCCGGGTCCCCACTTTATACAATGAGCAGTTCTTC. It is translated as CASSPRVPTLYNEQFF.

This clonotype turned up a few times. V usage is TRBV4-2 and J usage is TRBJ2-3; 10 bases map to TRBD2. The germline V gene encodes CDR1 LGHNA and CDR2 YNFKEQ. The CDR3 runs to 16 residues. The V and J ends lost 3 bases and 1 base, in that order; junction bases with no gene match: 4. The CDR3, as DNA: TGTGCCAGCAGCCATATGCTAGCGGGGGGCACAGATACGCAGTATTTT. The encoded protein is CASSHMLAGGTDTQYF.

At least ten counts were recorded for this clonotype. The V and J genes are TRBV3-1 and TRBJ1-2; 9 nucleotides match TRBD1. This CDR3 has 14 amino acids. CDR1 and CDR2 (germline): LGHDT, YNNKEL (reference sequence). V lost 1 base, J lost 8 bases, and 5 bases stayed unmatched. The CDR3 here is CASSQGGQGEGYTF. In DNA form, the CDR3 reads TGTGCCAGCAGCCAAGGGGGACAGGGCGAGGGCTACACCTTC.

The rearrangement uses TRBV6-2 or TRBV6-3 and TRBJ2-7; D is unresolved. V was clipped by 5 bases and J by 4 bases, with 9 bases between them. CDR1 MNHEY and CDR2 SVGEGT come from the germline V gene. CDR3 length: 12 residues. The CDR3 protein is CASSQGSYEQYF. The CDR3 DNA is TGTGCCAGCAGTCAAGGATCGTACGAGCAGTACTTC.